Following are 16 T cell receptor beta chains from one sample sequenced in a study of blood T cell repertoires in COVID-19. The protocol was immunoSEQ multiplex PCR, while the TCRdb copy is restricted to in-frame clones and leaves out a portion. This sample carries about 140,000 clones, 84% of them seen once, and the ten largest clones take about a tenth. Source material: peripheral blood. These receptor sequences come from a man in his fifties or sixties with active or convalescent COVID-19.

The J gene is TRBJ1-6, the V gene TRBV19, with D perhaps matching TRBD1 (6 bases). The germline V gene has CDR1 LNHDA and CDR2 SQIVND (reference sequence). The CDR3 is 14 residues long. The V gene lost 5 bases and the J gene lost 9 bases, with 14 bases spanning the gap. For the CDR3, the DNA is TGTGCCAGTAGTGCTGTCACAGGGAGTTCACCCCTCCACTTT. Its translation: CASSAVTGSSPLHF.

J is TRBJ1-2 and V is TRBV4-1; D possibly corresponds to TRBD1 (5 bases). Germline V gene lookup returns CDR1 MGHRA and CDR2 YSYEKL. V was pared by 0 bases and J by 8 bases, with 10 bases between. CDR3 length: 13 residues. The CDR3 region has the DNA TGCGCCAGCAGCCAAGAACGACAGTCAGGCTACACCTTC. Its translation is CASSQERQSGYTF.

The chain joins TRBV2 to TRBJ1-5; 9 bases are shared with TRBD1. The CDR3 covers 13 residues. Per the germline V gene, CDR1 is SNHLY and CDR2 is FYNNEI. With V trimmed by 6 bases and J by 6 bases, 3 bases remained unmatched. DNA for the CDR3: TGTGCCAGCAGCGGACAGGGGTCTCAGCCCCAGCATTTT. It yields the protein CASSGQGSQPQHF.

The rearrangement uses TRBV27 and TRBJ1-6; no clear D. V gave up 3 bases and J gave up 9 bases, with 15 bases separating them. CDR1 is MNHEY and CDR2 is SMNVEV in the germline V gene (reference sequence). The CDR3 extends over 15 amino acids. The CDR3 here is CASSFKSGNTSPLHF. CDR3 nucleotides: TGTGCCAGCAGTTTCAAGTCGGGAAATACTTCACCCCTCCACTTT.

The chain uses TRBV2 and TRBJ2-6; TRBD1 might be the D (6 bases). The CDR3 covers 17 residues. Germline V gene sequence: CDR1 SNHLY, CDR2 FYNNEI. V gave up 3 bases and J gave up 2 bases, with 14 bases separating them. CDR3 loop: CASSDRQGRAGANVLTF. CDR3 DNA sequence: TGTGCCAGCAGTGATCGGCAGGGGCGGGCTGGGGCCAACGTCCTGACTTTC.

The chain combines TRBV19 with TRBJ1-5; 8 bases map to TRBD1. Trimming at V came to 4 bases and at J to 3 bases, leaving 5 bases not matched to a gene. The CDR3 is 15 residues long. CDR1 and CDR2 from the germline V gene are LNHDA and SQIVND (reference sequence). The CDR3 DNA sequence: TGTGCCAGTAGTAATCAGGGGGCGAACAATCAGCCCCAGCATTTT. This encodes CASSNQGANNQPQHF.

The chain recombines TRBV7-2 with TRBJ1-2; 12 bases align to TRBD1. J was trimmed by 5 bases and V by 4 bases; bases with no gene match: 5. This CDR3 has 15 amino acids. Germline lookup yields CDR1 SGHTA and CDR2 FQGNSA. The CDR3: CASSSGQGAAYGYTF. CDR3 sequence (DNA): TGTGCCAGCAGCTCGGGACAGGGGGCGGCGTATGGCTACACCTTC.

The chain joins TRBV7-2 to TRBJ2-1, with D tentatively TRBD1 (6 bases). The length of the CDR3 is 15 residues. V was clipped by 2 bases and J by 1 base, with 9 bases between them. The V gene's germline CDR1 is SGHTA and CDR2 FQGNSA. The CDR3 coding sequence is TGTGCCAGCAGCTTACCAGGGGCGTCCTACAATGAGCAGTTCTTC. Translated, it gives CASSLPGASYNEQFF.

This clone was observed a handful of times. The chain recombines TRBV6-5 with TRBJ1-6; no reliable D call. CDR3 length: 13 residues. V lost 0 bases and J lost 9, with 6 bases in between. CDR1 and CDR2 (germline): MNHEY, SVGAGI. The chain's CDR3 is CASSYSRVSPLHF. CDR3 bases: TGTGCCAGCAGTTACTCGAGGGTTTCACCCCTCCACTTT.

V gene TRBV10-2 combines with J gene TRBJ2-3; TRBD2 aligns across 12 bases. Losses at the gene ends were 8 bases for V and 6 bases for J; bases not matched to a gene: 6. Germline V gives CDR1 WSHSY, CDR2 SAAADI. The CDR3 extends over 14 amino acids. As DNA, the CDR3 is TGCGCCAGCTCGACTAGCGGGAGACCTGATACGCAGTATTTT. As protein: CASSTSGRPDTQYF.

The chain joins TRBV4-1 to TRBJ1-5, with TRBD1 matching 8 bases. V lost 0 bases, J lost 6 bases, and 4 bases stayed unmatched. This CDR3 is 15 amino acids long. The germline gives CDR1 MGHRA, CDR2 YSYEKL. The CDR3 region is CASSQEDREAQPQHF. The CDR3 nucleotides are TGCGCCAGCAGCCAAGAGGACAGGGAGGCTCAGCCCCAGCATTTT.

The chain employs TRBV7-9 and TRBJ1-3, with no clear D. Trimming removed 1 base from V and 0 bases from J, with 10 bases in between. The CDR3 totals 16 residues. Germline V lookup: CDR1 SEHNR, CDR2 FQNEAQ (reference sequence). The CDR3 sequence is CASSLGEIISGNTIYF. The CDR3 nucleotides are TGTGCCAGCAGCTTAGGGGAGATTATCTCTGGAAACACCATATATTTT.

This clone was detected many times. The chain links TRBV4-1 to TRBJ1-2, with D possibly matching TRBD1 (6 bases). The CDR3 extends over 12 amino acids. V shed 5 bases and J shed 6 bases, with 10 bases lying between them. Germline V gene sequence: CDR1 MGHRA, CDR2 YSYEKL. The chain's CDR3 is CASSYRDHGYTF. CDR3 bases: TGCGCCAGCAGCTACAGGGACCATGGCTACACCTTC.

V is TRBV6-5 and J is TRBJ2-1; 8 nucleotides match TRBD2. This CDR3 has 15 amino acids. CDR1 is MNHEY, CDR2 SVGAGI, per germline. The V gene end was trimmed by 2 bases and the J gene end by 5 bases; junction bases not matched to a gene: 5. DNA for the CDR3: TGTGCCAGCAGTTACACGGCTAGCGGGCACAATGAGCAGTTCTTC. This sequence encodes CASSYTASGHNEQFF.

The CDR3 DNA follows: TGTGCCAGCAGTTACTCGGCGCGGAATGAGCAGTTCTTC. Its translation is CASSYSARNEQFF. The V call is TRBV6-2 or TRBV6-3, the J call TRBJ2-1; D is undetermined. This CDR3 has 13 residues. Germline lookup yields CDR1 MNHEY and CDR2 SVGEGT. V was cut by 0 bases and J by 7 bases, with 7 bases left in between.

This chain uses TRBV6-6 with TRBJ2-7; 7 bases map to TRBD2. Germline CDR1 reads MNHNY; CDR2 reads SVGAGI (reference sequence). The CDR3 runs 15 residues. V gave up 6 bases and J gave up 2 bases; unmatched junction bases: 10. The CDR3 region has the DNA TGTGCCAGCAGGGGAGGGACCCATTTAACCTACGAGCAGTACTTC. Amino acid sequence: CASRGGTHLTYEQYF.